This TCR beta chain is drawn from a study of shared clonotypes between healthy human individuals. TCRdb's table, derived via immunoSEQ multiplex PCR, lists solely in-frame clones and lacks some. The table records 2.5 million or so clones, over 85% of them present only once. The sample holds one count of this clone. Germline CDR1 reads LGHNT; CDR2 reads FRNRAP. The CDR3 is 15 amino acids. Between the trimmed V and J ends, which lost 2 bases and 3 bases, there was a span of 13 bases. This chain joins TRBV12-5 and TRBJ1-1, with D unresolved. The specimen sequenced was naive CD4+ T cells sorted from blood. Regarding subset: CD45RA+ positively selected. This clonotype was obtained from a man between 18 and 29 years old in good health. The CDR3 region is CASGLTERVHTEAFF. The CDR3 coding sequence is TGTGCTAGTGGTTTGACGGAGAGGGTGCACACTGAAGCTTTCTTT.